This passage covers 14 T cell receptor beta chains from one sample sequenced in a study of blood T cell repertoires in COVID-19. Sequenced by immunoSEQ multiplex PCR; TCRdb stores in-frame clones only, minus some. The table shows hundreds of thousands of clones, with around nine tenths occurring only once. The sequenced material came from peripheral blood. These receptors originate from an older woman with COVID-19, enrolled during active disease.

CDR3 DNA: TGTGCCACCCGGGGGGGAGCCTCCTACGAGCAGTACTTC. It is translated as CATRGGASYEQYF. This rearrangement joins TRBV6-5 to TRBJ2-7, with 8 bases fitting TRBD2. V gave up 10 bases and J gave up 0 bases; unmatched junction bases: 5. Germline assignment: CDR1 MNHEY and CDR2 SVGAGI. This CDR3 has 13 amino acids.

This chain links TRBV4-3 with TRBJ1-3; no clear D gene. Germline V gene sequence: CDR1 LGHNA, CDR2 YSLEER. Trimming stripped 0 bases from V and 4 bases from J, with 4 bases between. The CDR3 runs 13 residues. The CDR3 reads CASSQERGNTIYF. The DNA for the CDR3 is TGCGCCAGCAGCCAAGAGAGGGGAAACACCATATATTTT.

The table lists this clone with a few counts. The chain carries TRBV7-9 and TRBJ2-2; D might be TRBD1 (5 bases). The germline V gene has CDR1 SEHNR and CDR2 FQNEAQ (reference sequence). CDR3 length: 16 amino acids. The V gene lost 4 bases and the J gene lost 6 bases, with 18 bases spanning the gap. The CDR3 DNA follows: TGTGCCAGCAGCTCCCCCAGGGCAACCCCGCCCGGGGAGCTGTTTTTT. It specifies CASSSPRATPPGELFF.

The chain joins TRBV4-1 to TRBJ1-4; D is perhaps TRBD1 (6 bases). Germline V CDR1 and CDR2: MGHRA, YSYEKL. This CDR3 has 15 amino acids. V was trimmed by 6 bases and J by 0 bases, leaving 11 bases between them. The CDR3, as DNA: TGCGCCAGCAGGGGGGGGCGGGCAACTAATGAAAAACTGTTTTTT. It is translated as CASRGGRATNEKLFF.

The CDR3 DNA follows: TGCGCCAGCAGCTTGGATCCCGGGGGGGCAGATACGCAGTATTTT. Its translation: CASSLDPGGADTQYF. The chain couples TRBV5-1 to TRBJ2-3; 8 nucleotides agree with TRBD2. The CDR3 length is 15 residues. Germline V lookup: CDR1 SGHRS, CDR2 YFSETQ. Losses at the gene ends were 0 bases for V and 4 bases for J; bases not matched to a gene: 4.

The rearrangement uses TRBV7-9 and TRBJ1-2; 7 nucleotides agree with TRBD1. Germline CDR1 is SEHNR and CDR2 is FQNEAQ (reference sequence). This CDR3 contains 14 residues. After removal of 5 bases from V and 2 bases from J, the junction contained 5 bases not matched to a gene. CDR3 amino acids: CASSPRQGNYGYTF. CDR3 coding DNA: TGTGCCAGCAGCCCACGACAGGGAAACTATGGCTACACCTTC.

CDR3 amino acids: CASNQAPSGANVLTF. CDR3 in DNA: TGTGCCAGTAATCAGGCCCCCTCTGGGGCCAACGTCCTGACTTTC. This chain joins TRBV19 and TRBJ2-6, with unresolved D. The CDR3 runs 15 residues. CDR1 and CDR2 from the germline V gene are LNHDA and SQIVND (reference sequence). The germline V and J ends were trimmed by 7 bases and 0 bases, with 10 bases remaining between them.

The DNA of the CDR3 is TGTGCCAGCAGCCCAGAAGGGGGGGCTAGCGGGGGAGATACGCAGTATTTT. Translation gives CASSPEGGASGGDTQYF. V and J are TRBV4-2 and TRBJ2-3; TRBD2 matches at 10 bases. This CDR3 has 17 amino acids. Germline V gene data show CDR1 as LGHNA and CDR2 as YNFKEQ. V shed 4 bases, J shed 5 bases, and the junction held 12 bases outside the gene matches.

V gene TRBV5-4 combines with J gene TRBJ2-3; 8 positions match TRBD2. V lost 2 bases and J lost 1; bases outside the gene matches: 3. CDR1 and CDR2 (germline): SGHNT, YYREEE (reference sequence). The CDR3 is made up of 15 amino acids. The CDR3 spells CASSLKTSGTDTQYF. As DNA, the CDR3 is TGTGCCAGCAGCTTAAAGACTAGCGGCACAGATACGCAGTATTTT.

The count of this clone is one. The chain couples TRBV5-4 to TRBJ2-7; possible D gene TRBD1, 6 bases. The CDR3 consists of 13 residues. Per germline, CDR1 SGHNT and CDR2 YYREEE (reference sequence). Trimming left V 4 bases short and J 3 bases short, with 11 bases between. CDR3 protein: CASSVDSLYEQYF. CDR3 in DNA: TGTGCCAGCAGCGTGGACAGTCTCTACGAGCAGTACTTC.

The chain recombines TRBV6-4 with TRBJ2-1, with a possible D match to TRBD2 (5 bases). Germline lookup yields CDR1 MRHNA and CDR2 SNTAGT. This CDR3 contains 13 residues. V lost 10 bases, J lost 1 base, and 11 bases lay in between. Written as DNA, the CDR3 is TGTGCCACCTCCAGAGGGTCCTACAATGAGCAGTTCTTC. It is translated as CATSRGSYNEQFF.

This clone has ten or more counts. The V call is TRBV5-5, the J call TRBJ1-1, with D possibly TRBD1 on 5 matching bases. Trimming removed 4 bases at V and 4 bases at J, with 17 bases between. The CDR3 loop spans 15 amino acids. Germline CDR1 is SGHKS and CDR2 is YYEKEE (reference sequence). The CDR3 spells CASSDPEGWSTEAFF. The CDR3, as DNA: TGTGCCAGCAGCGACCCGGAGGGGTGGAGCACTGAAGCTTTCTTT.

V usage is TRBV18 and J usage is TRBJ1-4, with TRBD1 matching 10 bases. The V segment lost 6 bases and the J segment 1 base; nucleotides outside the gene matches: 8. CDR3 length equals 17 residues. Per the germline V gene, CDR1 is KGHSH and CDR2 is LQKENI. This chain's CDR3 is CASSPRQGAGTNEKLFF. The CDR3 nucleotides are TGTGCCAGCTCGCCGAGACAGGGGGCAGGAACTAATGAAAAACTGTTTTTT. The full variable domain, completed using reference TRBV18 and TRBJ1-4, is NAGVMQNPRHLVRRRGQEARLRCSPMKGHSHVYWYRQLPEEGLKFMVYLQKENIIDESGMPKERFSAEFPKEGPSILRIQQVVRGDSAAYFCASSPRQGAGTNEKLFFGSGTQLSVL.

The chain is built from TRBV4-1 and TRBJ2-3, with 12 bases fitting TRBD2. In germline, CDR1 is MGHRA, CDR2 YSYEKL. Germline trimming cut 3 bases from V and 3 bases from J; bases unmatched to any gene: 4. This CDR3 has 16 residues. This CDR3 is CASSHRTSGVTDTQYF. CDR3 nucleotide sequence: TGCGCCAGCAGCCATCGGACTAGCGGGGTAACAGATACGCAGTATTTT.